The 19 T cell receptor beta chains below were found in one sample sequenced in a study of blood T cell repertoires in COVID-19. Method: immunoSEQ multiplex PCR; TCRdb's copy keeps in-frame clones and lacks some. Of around 100,000 clones listed, over 65% are singletons. Sequenced material: peripheral blood. The receptor set was obtained from a human donor in a cohort sampled during active COVID-19.

The rearrangement joins TRBV27 to TRBJ1-2; TRBD1 matches at 9 bases. The V and J ends lost 6 bases and 8 bases, in that order; junction bases with no gene match: 10. Germline assignment: CDR1 MNHEY and CDR2 SMNVEV (reference sequence). The CDR3 is 14 amino acids. CDR3 in amino acids: CASSDADRGIGYTF. DNA for the CDR3: TGTGCCAGCAGCGACGCGGACAGGGGAATCGGCTACACCTTC.

This clone came up once. The rearrangement uses TRBV7-3 and TRBJ2-1; 7 bases align to TRBD1. Germline CDR1 is SGHTA and CDR2 is FQGTGA. The CDR3 extends over 15 amino acids. The trim removed 4 bases at V and 4 bases at J, leaving 7 bases unmatched. In nucleotides, the CDR3 is TGTGCCAGCAGCTCCGACAGGGCCAAGTACAATGAGCAGTTCTTC. Translating it yields CASSSDRAKYNEQFF.

This chain links TRBV7-2 with TRBJ2-3, with 7 bases lining up with TRBD2. The germline gives CDR1 SGHTA, CDR2 FQGNSA. Germline trimming cut 3 bases from V and 3 bases from J; bases unmatched to any gene: 15. This CDR3 spans 18 amino acids. CDR3 loop: CASSLSGPRAGWTDTQYF. The CDR3 DNA sequence: TGTGCCAGCAGCTTGTCGGGGCCCCGAGCGGGGTGGACAGATACGCAGTATTTT.

The chain recombines TRBV2 with TRBJ1-1; D might be TRBD1 (6 bases). This CDR3 has 11 amino acids. The V gene's germline CDR1 is SNHLY and CDR2 FYNNEI. The V and J ends lost 5 bases and 7 bases respectively, with 8 bases between them. The CDR3 loop reads CASSQDSEAFF. The CDR3 bases are TGTGCCAGCAGTCAGGACAGTGAAGCTTTCTTT.

V gene TRBV24-1 combines with J gene TRBJ2-1, with a weak D call TRBD1 (6 bases). The CDR3 sequence is 13 residues long. V lost 10 bases to trimming and J lost 3 bases, with 12 bases between them. Germline V lookup: CDR1 KGHDR, CDR2 SFDVKD. The CDR3 sequence: CATSGVGYNEQFF. In DNA, the CDR3 is TGTGCCACTTCAGGGGTAGGCTACAATGAGCAGTTCTTC.

This clone was found once. This chain links TRBV7-2 with TRBJ1-5; a possible D gene is TRBD1 (6 bases). Germline CDR1 reads SGHTA; CDR2 reads FQGNSA. V was trimmed by 1 base and J by 2 bases, leaving 9 bases between them. The CDR3 has 15 amino acids. CDR3 region: CASSLDAGGNQPQHF. For the CDR3, the DNA is TGTGCCAGCAGCTTAGACGCAGGGGGCAATCAGCCCCAGCATTTT.

J is TRBJ1-1 and V is TRBV30; maybe TRBD1 (5 bases). V lost 5 bases to trimming and J lost 5 bases, with 18 bases between them. Germline values: CDR1 GTSNPN, CDR2 SVGIG (reference sequence). The CDR3 spans 14 residues. The CDR3, as DNA: TGTGCCTGGGAAGCCCCAGGGAGGGAAACTGAAGCTTTCTTT. Residues: CAWEAPGRETEAFF.

The gene calls are TRBV2 and TRBJ1-2; D not resolved. The CDR3 has 14 amino acids. The V and J ends lost 5 bases and 8 bases respectively, with 18 bases between them. From germline, CDR1 is SNHLY and CDR2 FYNNEI. The CDR3 loop is CASSYGTPIGGYTF. In nucleotides, the CDR3 is TGTGCCAGCAGTTACGGCACACCCATCGGGGGCTACACCTTC.

The chain couples TRBV24-1 to TRBJ2-3; D might be TRBD1 (5 bases). The V gene lost 6 bases and the J gene lost 1 base, with 7 bases spanning the gap. The CDR3 sequence is 13 residues long. Germline assignment: CDR1 KGHDR and CDR2 SFDVKD. As DNA, the CDR3 is TGTGCCACCAGTCGCAGGGGCACAGATACGCAGTATTTT. Its translation: CATSRRGTDTQYF.

The CDR3 nucleotides read TGTGCCAGCAGTCCCATTGGACAGCCTGGCAATAATCAGCCCCAGCATTTT. Encoded protein: CASSPIGQPGNNQPQHF. The chain recombines TRBV21-1 with TRBJ1-5; no check of the table's D call, TRBD1, against the DNA was made. TRBV21-1 is a documented pseudogene. The CDR3 is 17 amino acids.

The rearrangement uses TRBV27 and TRBJ2-1; D ambiguous. V lost 7 bases and J 4 bases, leaving 8 bases between the germline ends. There are 12 residues in the CDR3. Looked up from germline, CDR1 is MNHEY and CDR2 is SMNVEV (reference sequence). Here the CDR3 DNA reads TGTGCCAGCAAAACTTTTTACAATGAGCAGTTCTTC. Protein sequence: CASKTFYNEQFF.

This chain uses TRBV18 with TRBJ2-1, with TRBD1 matching 9 bases. In germline, CDR1 is KGHSH, CDR2 LQKENI. The V and J ends lost 1 base and 7 bases, in that order; junction bases with no gene match: 8. The CDR3 consists of 16 residues. CDR3 nucleotides: TGTGCCAGCTCACCACTACAGGGGGCGGTAGGGAATGAGCAGTTCTTC. The encoded protein is CASSPLQGAVGNEQFF.

The chain is built from TRBV5-1 and TRBJ1-1; tentatively, D is TRBD1 (5 bases). There are 14 residues in the CDR3. Germline lookup yields CDR1 SGHRS and CDR2 YFSETQ. Between the trimmed V and J ends, which lost 1 base and 4 bases, there was a span of 11 bases. The CDR3 nucleotides are TGCGCCAGCAGCTTGCAGGGAGGGAGCACTGAAGCTTTCTTT. Its translation: CASSLQGGSTEAFF.

The gene calls are TRBV18 and TRBJ1-5; 8 bases are a match to TRBD1. The germline V gene encodes CDR1 KGHSH and CDR2 LQKENI. The length of the CDR3 is 15 residues. V was pared by 2 bases and J by 5 bases, with 5 bases of the junction left unmatched. This chain's CDR3 is CASSPGQGGHQPQHF. The CDR3 DNA sequence: TGTGCCAGCTCACCAGGACAGGGAGGGCATCAGCCCCAGCATTTT.

This clone turned up a few times. The CDR3 region is CASSTTQGWGNQPQHF. The CDR3 DNA reads as TGTGCCAGCAGCACCACCCAGGGATGGGGCAATCAGCCCCAGCATTTT. The chain couples TRBV5-6 to TRBJ1-5, with a tentative D call TRBD1 (5 bases). In germline, CDR1 is SGHDT, CDR2 YYEEEE. Trimming took off 4 bases at V and 2 bases at J, with 16 bases between the two ends. The CDR3 is made up of 16 amino acids.

The chain carries TRBV19 and TRBJ1-3; D unclear. The germline V and J ends were trimmed by 11 bases and 0 bases, with 14 bases remaining between them. The CDR3 loop spans 14 amino acids. The germline CDR1 and CDR2 sequences are LNHDA and SQIVND (reference sequence). CDR3 loop: CASRPGASGNTIYF. Here the CDR3 DNA reads TGTGCCTCCCGCCCAGGCGCCTCTGGAAACACCATATATTTT.

This clone was counted once. The gene calls are TRBV5-4 and TRBJ2-7, with 8 bases matching TRBD2. This CDR3 has 15 amino acids. V dropped 2 bases and J dropped 1; count of bases not matched to a gene: 5. Germline CDR1 is SGHNT and CDR2 is YYREEE (reference sequence). CDR3 DNA sequence: TGTGCCAGCAGCTTCGGGGCGGGGGGTTCCTACGAGCAGTACTTC. As protein: CASSFGAGGSYEQYF.

The chain carries TRBV7-3 and TRBJ2-2; tentative D call: TRBD1 (6 bases). This CDR3 has 18 amino acids. V was pared by 1 base and J by 2 bases, with 17 bases between. Germline assignment: CDR1 SGHTA and CDR2 FQGTGA. The DNA of the CDR3 is TGTGCCAGCAGCTTAAGCAGGGTCAGGGGCCCAAACACCGGGGAGCTGTTTTTT. Residues: CASSLSRVRGPNTGELFF.

As DNA, the CDR3 is TGTGCCAGAAGAGCCGGTCAGCCCCAGCATTTT. Residues: CARRAGQPQHF. V usage is TRBV5-3 and J usage is TRBJ1-5; D is ambiguous. TRBV5-3 is an open reading frame, and its role is uncertain. The CDR3 has 11 amino acids. Trimming took 5 bases from V and 6 from J, leaving 6 bases between them.